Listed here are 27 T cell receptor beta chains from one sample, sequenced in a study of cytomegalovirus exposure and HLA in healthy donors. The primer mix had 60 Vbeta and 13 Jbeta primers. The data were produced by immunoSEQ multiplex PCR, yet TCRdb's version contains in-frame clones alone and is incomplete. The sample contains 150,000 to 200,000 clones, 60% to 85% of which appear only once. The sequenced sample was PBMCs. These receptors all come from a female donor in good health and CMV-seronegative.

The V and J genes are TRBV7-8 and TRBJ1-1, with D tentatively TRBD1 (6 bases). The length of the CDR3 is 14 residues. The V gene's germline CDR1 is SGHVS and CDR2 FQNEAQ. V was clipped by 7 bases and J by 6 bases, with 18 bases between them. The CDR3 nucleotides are TGTGCCAGCACCGACCACAGGGTGGAGGCTGAAGCTTTCTTT. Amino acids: CASTDHRVEAEAFF.

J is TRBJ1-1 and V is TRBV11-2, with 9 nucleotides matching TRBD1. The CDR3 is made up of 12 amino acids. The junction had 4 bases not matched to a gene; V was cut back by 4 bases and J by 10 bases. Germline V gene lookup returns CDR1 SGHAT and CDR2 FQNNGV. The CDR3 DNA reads TGTGCCAGCAGCTGGGACAGGGTGGGAGCTTTCTTT. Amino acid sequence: CASSWDRVGAFF.

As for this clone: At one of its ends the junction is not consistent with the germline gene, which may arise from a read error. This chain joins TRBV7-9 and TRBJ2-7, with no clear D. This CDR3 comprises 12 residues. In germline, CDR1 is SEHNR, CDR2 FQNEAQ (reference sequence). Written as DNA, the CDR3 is TGTTCCAGCAGCCCCCTCTCCTACGAGCAGTACTTC. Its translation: CSSSPLSYEQYF.

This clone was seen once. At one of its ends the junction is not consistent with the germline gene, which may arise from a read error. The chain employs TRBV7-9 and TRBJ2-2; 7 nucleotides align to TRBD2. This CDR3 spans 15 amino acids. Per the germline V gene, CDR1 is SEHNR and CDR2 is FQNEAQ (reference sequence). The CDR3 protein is CSSSRSGGNTGELFF. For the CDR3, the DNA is TGTTCCAGCAGCCGTTCGGGAGGGAACACCGGGGAGCTGTTTTTT. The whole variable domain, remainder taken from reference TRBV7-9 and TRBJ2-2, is DTGVSQNPRHKITKRGQNVTFRCDPISEHNRLYWYRQTLGQGPEFLTYFQNEAQLEKSRLLSDRFSAERPKGSFSTLEIQRTEQGDSAMYLCSSSRSGGNTGELFFGEGSRLTVL.

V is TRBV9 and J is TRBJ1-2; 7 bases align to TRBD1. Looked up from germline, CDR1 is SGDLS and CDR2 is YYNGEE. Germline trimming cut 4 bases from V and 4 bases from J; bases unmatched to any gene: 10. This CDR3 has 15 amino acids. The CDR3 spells CASSSSGGQSYGYTF. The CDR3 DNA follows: TGTGCCAGCAGCTCCTCTGGGGGACAGAGCTATGGCTACACCTTC.

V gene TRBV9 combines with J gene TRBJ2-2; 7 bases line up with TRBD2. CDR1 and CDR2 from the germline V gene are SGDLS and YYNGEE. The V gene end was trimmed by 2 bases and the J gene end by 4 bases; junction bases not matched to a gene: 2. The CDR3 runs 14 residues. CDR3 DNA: TGTGCCAGCAGCGTCACGGGGGGCACCGGGGAGCTGTTTTTT. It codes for CASSVTGGTGELFF.

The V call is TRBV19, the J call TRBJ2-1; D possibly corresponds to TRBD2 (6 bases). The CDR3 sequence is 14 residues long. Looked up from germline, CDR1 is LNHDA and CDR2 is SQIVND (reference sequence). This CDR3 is CASGGRSVYNEQFF. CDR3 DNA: TGTGCTAGCGGTGGGCGAAGCGTTTACAATGAGCAGTTCTTC.

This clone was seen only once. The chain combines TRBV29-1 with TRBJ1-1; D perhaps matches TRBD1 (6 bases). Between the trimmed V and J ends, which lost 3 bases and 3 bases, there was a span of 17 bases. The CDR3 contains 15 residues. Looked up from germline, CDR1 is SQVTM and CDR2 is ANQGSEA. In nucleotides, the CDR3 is TGCAGCGTTGAGCATGAGGGGGGGGCGGACACTGAAGCTTTCTTT. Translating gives CSVEHEGGADTEAFF.

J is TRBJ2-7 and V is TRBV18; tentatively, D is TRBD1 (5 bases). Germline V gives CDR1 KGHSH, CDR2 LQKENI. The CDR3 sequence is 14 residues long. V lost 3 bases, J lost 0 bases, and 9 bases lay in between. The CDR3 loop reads CASSPRVPSYEQYF. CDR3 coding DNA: TGTGCCAGCTCACCCAGGGTACCCTCCTACGAGCAGTACTTC. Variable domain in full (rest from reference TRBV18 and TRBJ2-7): NAGVMQNPRHLVRRRGQEARLRCSPMKGHSHVYWYRQLPEEGLKFMVYLQKENIIDESGMPKERFSAEFPKEGPSILRIQQVVRGDSAAYFCASSPRVPSYEQYFGPGTRLTVT.

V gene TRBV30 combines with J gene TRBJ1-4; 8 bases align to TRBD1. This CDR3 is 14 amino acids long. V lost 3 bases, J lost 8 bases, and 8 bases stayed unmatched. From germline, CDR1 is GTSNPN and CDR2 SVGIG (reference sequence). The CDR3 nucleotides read TGTGCCTGGAGCCTGACAGGGGTACGAGAAAAACTGTTTTTT. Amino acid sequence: CAWSLTGVREKLFF.

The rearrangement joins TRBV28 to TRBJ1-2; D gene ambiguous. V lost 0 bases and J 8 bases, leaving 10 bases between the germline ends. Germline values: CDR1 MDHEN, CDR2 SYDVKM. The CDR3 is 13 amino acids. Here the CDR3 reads CASSLWSRLGYTF. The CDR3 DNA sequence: TGTGCCAGCAGTTTATGGTCCAGGCTCGGCTACACCTTC.

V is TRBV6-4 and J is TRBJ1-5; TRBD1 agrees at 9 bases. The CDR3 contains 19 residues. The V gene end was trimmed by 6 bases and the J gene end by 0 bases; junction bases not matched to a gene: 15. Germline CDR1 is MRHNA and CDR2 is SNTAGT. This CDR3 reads CASRIRDRARPYSNQPQHF. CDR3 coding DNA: TGTGCCAGCAGGATCCGGGACAGGGCCCGGCCTTATAGCAATCAGCCCCAGCATTTT.

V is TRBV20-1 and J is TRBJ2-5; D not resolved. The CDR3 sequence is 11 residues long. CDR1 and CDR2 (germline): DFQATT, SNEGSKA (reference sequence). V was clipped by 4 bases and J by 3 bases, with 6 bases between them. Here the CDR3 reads CSATPEETQYF. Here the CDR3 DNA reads TGCAGTGCTACTCCAGAAGAGACCCAGTACTTC.

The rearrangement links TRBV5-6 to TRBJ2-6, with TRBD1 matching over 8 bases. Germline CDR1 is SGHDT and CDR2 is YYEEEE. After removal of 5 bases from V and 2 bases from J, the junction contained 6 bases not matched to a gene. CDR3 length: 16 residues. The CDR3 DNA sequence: TGTGCCAGCAGATACGAACAGGGGGCTGGGGCCAACGTCCTGACTTTC. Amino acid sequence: CASRYEQGAGANVLTF.

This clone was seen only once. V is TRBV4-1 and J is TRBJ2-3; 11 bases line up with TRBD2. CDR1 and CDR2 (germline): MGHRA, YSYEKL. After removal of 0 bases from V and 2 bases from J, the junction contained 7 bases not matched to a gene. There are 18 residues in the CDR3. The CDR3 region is CASSQDFYSGGVTDTQYF. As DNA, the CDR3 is TGCGCCAGCAGCCAAGACTTCTATAGCGGGGGGGTCACAGATACGCAGTATTTT.

CDR3 bases: TGCGCCAGCAGCCTACAGGGTGGCGCAGATACGCAGTATTTT. This codes for CASSLQGGADTQYF. The chain couples TRBV4-3 to TRBJ2-3, with D possibly matching TRBD1 (6 bases). Trimming took off 4 bases at V and 4 bases at J, with 12 bases between the two ends. The CDR3 covers 14 residues. Germline-derived CDR1 and CDR2 are LGHNA and YSLEER.

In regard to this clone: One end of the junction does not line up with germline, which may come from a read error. CDR3 sequence: CASSRGTGAGIEAQYF. The CDR3, as DNA: TGTGCCAGCAGCCGGGGGACAGGGGCCGGCATAGAGGCCCAGTACTTC. The rearrangement uses TRBV7-3 and TRBJ2-5, with 10 bases identical to TRBD1. Germline CDR1 reads SGHTA; CDR2 reads FQGTGA. This CDR3 is 16 amino acids long.

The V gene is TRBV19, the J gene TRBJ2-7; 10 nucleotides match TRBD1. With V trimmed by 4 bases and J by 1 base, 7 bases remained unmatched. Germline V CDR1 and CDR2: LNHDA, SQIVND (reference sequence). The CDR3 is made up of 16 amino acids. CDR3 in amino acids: CASSTNRDRGSYEQYF. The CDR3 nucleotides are TGTGCCAGTAGTACGAACCGGGACAGGGGTTCCTACGAGCAGTACTTC.

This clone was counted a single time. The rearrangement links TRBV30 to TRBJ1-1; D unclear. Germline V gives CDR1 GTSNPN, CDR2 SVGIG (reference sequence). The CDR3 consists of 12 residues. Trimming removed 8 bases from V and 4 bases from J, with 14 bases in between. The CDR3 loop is CAGSRVGTEAFF. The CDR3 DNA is TGTGCCGGATCCCGGGTGGGCACTGAAGCTTTCTTT.

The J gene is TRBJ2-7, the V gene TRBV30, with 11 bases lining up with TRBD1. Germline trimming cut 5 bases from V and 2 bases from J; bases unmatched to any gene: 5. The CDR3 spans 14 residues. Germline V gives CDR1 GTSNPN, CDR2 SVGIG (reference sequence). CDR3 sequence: CAWGLDRGPYEQYF. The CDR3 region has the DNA TGTGCCTGGGGGCTGGACAGGGGGCCCTACGAGCAGTACTTC.

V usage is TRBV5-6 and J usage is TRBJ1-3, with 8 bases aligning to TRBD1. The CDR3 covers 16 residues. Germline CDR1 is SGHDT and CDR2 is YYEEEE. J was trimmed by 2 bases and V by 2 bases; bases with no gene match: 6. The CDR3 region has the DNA TGTGCCAGCAGCTTATATGACAGGGGAACTGGAAACACCATATATTTT. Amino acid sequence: CASSLYDRGTGNTIYF.

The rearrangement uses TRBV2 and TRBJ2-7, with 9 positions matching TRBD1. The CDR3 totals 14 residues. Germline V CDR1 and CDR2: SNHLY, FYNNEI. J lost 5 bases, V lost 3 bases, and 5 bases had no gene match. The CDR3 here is CASSEGTGIHEQYF. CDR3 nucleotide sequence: TGTGCCAGCAGTGAGGGGACAGGGATCCACGAGCAGTACTTC.

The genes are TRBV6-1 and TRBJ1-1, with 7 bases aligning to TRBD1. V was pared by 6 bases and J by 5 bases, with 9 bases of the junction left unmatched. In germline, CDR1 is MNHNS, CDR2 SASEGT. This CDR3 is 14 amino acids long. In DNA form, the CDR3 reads TGTGCCAGCAGGAGGGACAGTCTGACTACTGAAGCTTTCTTT. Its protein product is CASRRDSLTTEAFF.

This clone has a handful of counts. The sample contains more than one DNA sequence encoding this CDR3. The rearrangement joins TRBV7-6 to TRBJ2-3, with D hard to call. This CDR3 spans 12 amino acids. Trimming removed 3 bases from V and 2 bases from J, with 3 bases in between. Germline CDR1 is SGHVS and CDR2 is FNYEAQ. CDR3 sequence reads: CASSFYTDTQYF. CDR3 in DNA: TGTGCCAGCAGCTTCTACACAGATACGCAGTATTTT.

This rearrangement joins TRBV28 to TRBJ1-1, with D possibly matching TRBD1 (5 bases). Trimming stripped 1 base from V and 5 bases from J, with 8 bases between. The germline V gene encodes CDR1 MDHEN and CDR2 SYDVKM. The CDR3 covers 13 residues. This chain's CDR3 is CASSLYGGTEAFF. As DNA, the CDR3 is TGTGCCAGCAGTTTATACGGGGGGACTGAAGCTTTCTTT.

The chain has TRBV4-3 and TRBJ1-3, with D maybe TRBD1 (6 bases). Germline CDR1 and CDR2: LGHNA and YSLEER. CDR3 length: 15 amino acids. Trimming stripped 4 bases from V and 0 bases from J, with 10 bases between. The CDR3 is CASSPGTISGNTIYF. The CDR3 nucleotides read TGCGCCAGCAGCCCCGGGACAATCTCTGGAAACACCATATATTTT.

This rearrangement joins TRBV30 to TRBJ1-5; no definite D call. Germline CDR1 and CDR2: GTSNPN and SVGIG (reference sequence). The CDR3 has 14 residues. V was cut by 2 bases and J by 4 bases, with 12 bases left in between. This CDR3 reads CAWSQTGSNQPQHF. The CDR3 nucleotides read TGTGCCTGGAGTCAGACGGGGTCTAATCAGCCCCAGCATTTT.